A selection of T cell receptor beta chains follows, all from one sample in a study of blood T cell repertoires in COVID-19. The data were produced by immunoSEQ multiplex PCR, yet TCRdb's version contains in-frame clones alone and is incomplete. Of 400,000 to 550,000 clones listed, roughly 87% are singletons. The sequenced material came from PBMCs or T cells enriched from blood (not recorded which). The receptors here all came from a woman between 18 and 29 years old with acute COVID-19. The CDR3 runs from the conserved cysteine through the conserved F or W. Fields, in order: V gene, J gene, D gene, clone size, CDR3 DNA, CDR3 protein. D genes are given only for firm matches. Where a row states a size, it is once, few, many or the class of an expanded clone; other rows omit it.

TRBV9	TRBJ2-5	NA	NA	TGTGCCAGCAGCGCTCCTTGGGGCGGGACCCAGTACTTC	CASSAPWGGTQYF
TRBV4-1	TRBJ1-5	NA	NA	TGCGCCAGCAGCTCCCTCTCGGGGAGAGGAAATCAGCCCCAGCATTTT	CASSSLSGRGNQPQHF
TRBV19	TRBJ1-2	TRBD1	NA	TGTGCCAGTAGTTCCCCGGACAGGAGGACTGGCTACACCTTC	CASSSPDRRTGYTF
TRBV3-1/TRBV3-2	TRBJ1-1	NA	NA	TGTGCCAGCAGCCTCGGGGGAGGGAACACTGAAGCTTTCTTT	CASSLGGGNTEAFF
TRBV7-2	TRBJ1-5	TRBD1	NA	TGTGCCAGCAGCCCCCGGACAGGGGTCAATCAGCCCCAGCATTTT	CASSPRTGVNQPQHF
TRBV29-1	TRBJ1-1	NA	NA	TGCAGCGTAGAGGGCCTGAACACTGAAGCTTTCTTT	CSVEGLNTEAFF
TRBV10-2	TRBJ1-6	TRBD1	NA	TGCGCCAGCAGTGAGCCAACCGGGACAGGATTTAATTCACCCCTCCACTTT	CASSEPTGTGFNSPLHF
TRBV29-1	TRBJ2-7	TRBD2	NA	TGCAGCGCCTCCCCTAGCGGGGGGAGCTCCTACGAGCAGTACTTC	CSASPSGGSSYEQYF
TRBV4-1	TRBJ2-7	NA	once	TGCGCCAGCAGCCAAGACGGCACCCGGGGTAACGAGCAGTACTTC	CASSQDGTRGNEQYF
TRBV3-1/TRBV3-2	TRBJ1-2	NA	few	TGTGCCAGCAGCCAAACAGACAACTATGGCTACACCTTC	CASSQTDNYGYTF
TRBV12-3/TRBV12-4	TRBJ1-1	NA	few	TGTGCCAGCAGTCCAACGGGGAGTGAAGCTTTCTTT	CASSPTGSEAFF
TRBV5-4	TRBJ2-7	TRBD1	NA	TGTGCCAGCAGCTTACCAGCGGACAGGAGCTCCTACGAGCAGTACTTC	CASSLPADRSSYEQYF
TRBV7-9	TRBJ1-3	NA	NA	TGTGCCAGCAGCTTAGGAGGGCCTGGAAACACCATATATTTT	CASSLGGPGNTIYF
TRBV7-2	TRBJ2-5	TRBD2	NA	TGTGCCAGCAGCAAATCCGGGACTAGCGGGGGGGAGACCCAGTACTTC	CASSKSGTSGGETQYF
TRBV7-2	TRBJ2-6	NA	NA	TGTGCCAGCAGCCAGGGGTCTGGGGCCAACGTCCTGACTTTC	CASSQGSGANVLTF
TRBV7-8	TRBJ1-4	NA	NA	TGTGCCAGCAGCCTAGCAGGGGTCAGAATAACTAATGAAAAACTGTTTTTT	CASSLAGVRITNEKLFF
TRBV7-3	TRBJ1-2	NA	NA	TGTGCCAGCAGCTTAAACCCGGACAGCGGATATGGCTACACCTTC	CASSLNPDSGYGYTF
TRBV9	TRBJ2-2	NA	NA	TGTGCCAGCAGCGAGCAGGCAGGGTTGGCCGGGGAGCTGTTTTTT	CASSEQAGLAGELFF
TRBV6-2/TRBV6-3	TRBJ2-7	TRBD1	few	TGTGCCAGCAGTCGTCCGGGACAGATTCGGCAGTACTTC	CASSRPGQIRQYF
TRBV30	TRBJ1-1	NA	NA	TGTGCCTGGAAGTCTACATCCGGGGGTTCAACTGAAGCTTTCTTT	CAWKSTSGGSTEAFF
TRBV4-2	TRBJ1-6	NA	NA	TGTGCCAGCAGCCAAGAAGGGGACAAGAATTCACCCCTCCACTTT	CASSQEGDKNSPLHF
TRBV19	TRBJ2-7	NA	NA	TGTGCCAGTAGTCCTCGACAGTACTCCTACGAGCAGTACTTC	CASSPRQYSYEQYF